The present TCR beta chain was sequenced within a study of T cell responses to AZD1222 COVID-19 vaccine. This CDR3 is built from 19 residues. CDR1 is SNHLY and CDR2 is FYNNEI in the germline V gene. After removal of 8 bases from V and 0 bases from J, the junction contained 18 bases not matched to a gene. A note on this clone: What it binds is unknown.

Assay: immunoSEQ multiplex PCR; the TCRdb copy retains only in-frame clones and omits some. Among approximately 150,000 clones listed, 75% to 95% were seen once. Study-level points and caveats: CD4 TCRs associated with vaccination spanned spike, dominating at 160-218 and 743-854. At baseline, seropositivity was found in only a handful of AZD1222 recipients. It should be noted that donors were predominantly white British and more often female, and clonal diversity was possibly underestimated. Increased Spike-specific TCR breadth and depth were observed after two AZD1222 doses.

This sequence joins TRBV2 and TRBJ2-3; TRBD1 agrees at 9 bases. This receptor was identified in an adult who received the MenACWY meningococcal vaccine as a control. Specimen: peripheral blood, collected 28 days after the second dose of the MenACWY control vaccine. In DNA, the CDR3 is TGTGCCAGCGTGGGACAGGGTTCAATTGGGGAGGCCAGCACAGATACGCAGTATTTT. Translating it yields CASVGQGSIGEASTDTQYF.